The 16 T cell receptor beta chains in this list originate from one sample, sequenced in a study of a mutant IDH1 vaccine in newly diagnosed glioma. Antigen specificity for these receptors is unknown. The time point: week 23, last vaccination. All doses held 300 ug of mutant IDH1 20-mer peptide, with topical imiquimod. Profiled with immunoSEQ multiplex PCR; TCRdb holds only in-frame clones, not every one. The sample yields about 60,000 clones, approximately 84% seen once. The specimen was PBMCs, collected from a glioma patient whose treatment included an IDH1 peptide vaccine. The source of these receptors is a man in his late teens or twenties with glioma.

The genes are TRBV5-1 and TRBJ2-7, with a tentative D call TRBD1 (6 bases). CDR3 length: 15 residues. Germline lookup yields CDR1 SGHRS and CDR2 YFSETQ. V lost 0 bases to trimming and J lost 3 bases, with 13 bases between them. CDR3 in DNA: TGCGCCAGCAGCTTGGGCAGGGGAAGAAGCTACGAGCAGTACTTC. Translating gives CASSLGRGRSYEQYF. Supplemented by reference TRBV5-1 and TRBJ2-7, the full variable domain reads KAGVTQTPRYLIKTRGQQVTLSCSPISGHRSVSWYQQTPGQGLQFLFEYFSETQRNKGNFPGRFSGRQFSNSRSEMNVSTLELGDSALYLCASSLGRGRSYEQYFGPGTRLTVT.

The chain employs TRBV30 and TRBJ1-2, with D perhaps TRBD1 (5 bases). CDR1 is GTSNPN and CDR2 is SVGIG in the germline V gene (reference sequence). The V and J ends lost 3 bases and 0 bases respectively, with 11 bases between them. This CDR3 is built from 14 residues. CDR3 loop: CAWSLLRANYGYTF. The CDR3, as DNA: TGTGCCTGGAGCCTTCTCAGGGCTAACTATGGCTACACCTTC.

The chain uses TRBV5-1 and TRBJ1-6, with 7 bases fitting TRBD1. V was pared by 4 bases and J by 6 bases, with 7 bases of the junction left unmatched. This CDR3 has 15 amino acids. Germline V CDR1 and CDR2: SGHRS, YFSETQ. DNA of the CDR3: TGCGCCAGCAGCCCGACAGGGCTCGGTAATTCACCCCTCCACTTT. Its protein product is CASSPTGLGNSPLHF. The full variable domain, its missing parts supplied by reference TRBV5-1 and TRBJ1-6, is KAGVTQTPRYLIKTRGQQVTLSCSPISGHRSVSWYQQTPGQGLQFLFEYFSETQRNKGNFPGRFSGRQFSNSRSEMNVSTLELGDSALYLCASSPTGLGNSPLHFGNGTRLTVT.

The J gene is TRBJ1-1, the V gene TRBV15; 9 bases line up with TRBD1. The V segment lost 0 bases and the J segment 3 bases; nucleotides outside the gene matches: 5. Germline CDR1 and CDR2: LNHNV and YYDKDF (reference sequence). CDR3 length equals 16 residues. The CDR3, as DNA: TGTGCCACCAGCAGAGATGACAGGGGGTGGGACACTGAAGCTTTCTTT. Residues: CATSRDDRGWDTEAFF.

This clone appeared once. This sequence joins TRBV27 and TRBJ2-7, with 8 bases aligning to TRBD2. Germline loops: CDR1 MNHEY, CDR2 SMNVEV (reference sequence). J gave up 7 bases and V 8 bases, and 7 bases lay outside the gene matches. The CDR3 has 12 amino acids. CDR3 coding DNA: TGTGCCAGCCTTAGCGGGGCTGGGGAGCAGTACTTC. Translated, it gives CASLSGAGEQYF.

The rearrangement uses TRBV9 and TRBJ2-1; D uncertain. V gave up 4 bases and J gave up 2 bases, with 10 bases separating them. Germline V gene sequence: CDR1 SGDLS, CDR2 YYNGEE. The CDR3 is 14 residues long. The CDR3 DNA reads as TGTGCCAGCAGCCCAAATCCACCCTACAATGAGCAGTTCTTC. This gives the protein CASSPNPPYNEQFF. Together with reference TRBV9 and TRBJ2-1, the CDR3 gives the full variable domain: DSGVTQTPKHLITATGQRVTLRCSPRSGDLSVYWYQQSLDQGLQFLIQYYNGEERAKGNILERFSAQQFPDLHSELNLSSLELGDSALYFCASSPNPPYNEQFFGPGTRLTVL.

CDR3: CASDQGRSYPEAFF. Here the CDR3 DNA reads TGTGCCAGTGACCAGGGTAGAAGTTATCCTGAAGCTTTCTTT. The rearrangement links TRBV19 to TRBJ1-1, with D possibly TRBD1 on 5 matching bases. Germline V gene sequence: CDR1 LNHDA, CDR2 SQIVND (reference sequence). The CDR3 contains 14 residues. Trimming removed 8 bases from V and 6 bases from J, with 19 bases in between.

This clone has a handful of counts. The chain recombines TRBV12-1 with TRBJ1-5; the table gives TRBD1 as D, unverified against the DNA. TRBV12-1 is marked as a pseudogene. The CDR3 has 14 amino acids. CDR3 region: CASSRRGSNQPQHF. The CDR3 nucleotides are TGTGCCAGCAGCCGCAGGGGAAGCAATCAGCCCCAGCATTTT.

This chain links TRBV5-5 with TRBJ1-6, with D possibly TRBD1 on 5 matching bases. V was cut by 0 bases and J by 7 bases, with 5 bases left in between. The germline V gene encodes CDR1 SGHKS and CDR2 YYEKEE (reference sequence). The CDR3 runs to 13 residues. The CDR3 spells CASSLGGNSPLHF. DNA for the CDR3: TGTGCCAGCAGCTTGGGGGGCAATTCACCCCTCCACTTT. The whole variable domain, filled in from reference TRBV5-5 and TRBJ1-6, reads DAGVTQSPTHLIKTRGQQVTLRCSPISGHKSVSWYQQVLGQGPQFIFQYYEKEERGRGNFPDRFSARQFPNYSSELNVNALLLGDSALYLCASSLGGNSPLHFGNGTRLTVT.

The chain has TRBV10-2 and TRBJ1-5; no clear D gene. The V end lost 7 bases, the J end lost 0 bases, and 7 bases lay between the germline ends. This CDR3 comprises 13 residues. Per germline, CDR1 WSHSY and CDR2 SAAADI. This CDR3 is CASKLNSNQPQHF. Written as DNA, the CDR3 is TGCGCCAGCAAGTTAAATAGCAATCAGCCCCAGCATTTT.

This clone was counted once. This chain uses TRBV5-4 with TRBJ1-2; 7 nucleotides align to TRBD1. The CDR3 runs 14 residues. With 4 bases clipped from V and 3 bases from J, the junction kept 6 bases outside the gene matches. The germline gives CDR1 SGHNT, CDR2 YYREEE (reference sequence). In DNA, the CDR3 is TGTGCCAGCAGCGGAGGACAGGACGACTATGGCTACACCTTC. This encodes CASSGGQDDYGYTF.

J is TRBJ2-1 and V is TRBV6-5, with D possibly TRBD1 on 5 matching bases. In germline, CDR1 is MNHEY, CDR2 SVGAGI. CDR3 length equals 14 residues. V lost 2 bases and J lost 7, with 12 bases in between. This CDR3 is CASSYVDSQNEQFF. CDR3 DNA: TGTGCCAGCAGTTACGTAGACAGCCAGAATGAGCAGTTCTTC.

V and J are TRBV5-5 and TRBJ1-3; a possible D gene is TRBD1 (5 bases). V shed 2 bases and J shed 2 bases, with 8 bases lying between them. Germline-derived CDR1 and CDR2 are SGHKS and YYEKEE (reference sequence). This CDR3 contains 14 residues. The CDR3 nucleotides read TGTGCCAGCAGCTTCGACAGTGCTGGAAACACCATATATTTT. It codes for CASSFDSAGNTIYF.

The genes are TRBV4-3 and TRBJ2-7; D remains ambiguous. The CDR3 extends over 13 amino acids. Germline CDR1 and CDR2: LGHNA and YSLEER. The germline V and J ends were trimmed by 0 bases and 1 base, with 4 bases remaining between them. The CDR3 reads CASSQERSYEQYF. CDR3 DNA sequence: TGCGCCAGCAGCCAAGAAAGGTCCTACGAGCAGTACTTC.

The chain carries TRBV19 and TRBJ1-3; D is unresolved. V was cut by 11 bases and J by 0 bases, with 14 bases left in between. The germline CDR1 and CDR2 sequences are LNHDA and SQIVND (reference sequence). The length of the CDR3 is 14 residues. As DNA, the CDR3 is TGTGCCGACCTGCTCCGAAACTCTGGAAACACCATATATTTT. This gives the protein CADLLRNSGNTIYF.

This clone was counted a few times. V gene TRBV10-3 combines with J gene TRBJ2-5; D is uncertain. The germline V and J ends were trimmed by 6 bases and 0 bases, with 8 bases remaining between them. Germline CDR1 and CDR2: ENHRY and SYGVKD. The CDR3 is 13 residues long. CDR3 in DNA: TGTGCCATCAGCCAGGTACACCAAGAGACCCAGTACTTC. This translates into CAISQVHQETQYF.